Sequencing of this TCR beta chain was carried out in a study of beta chain features in type 1 diabetes (dated by TCRdb to 2016 to 2018). The study in broad terms: Patients and healthy donors did not differ in mean age, gender distribution, total cell number or subset yield. A total of about 99,000,000 sorted cells were examined across all samples, and RNA yield correlated strongly with the number of cells per subset. The study compared TCRB repertoires of sorted circulating CD4+ T cell subsets between recently diagnosed type 1 diabetes patients and matched healthy donors. Regulatory and stem cell-like memory subsets were isolated from only 8 patients and roughly eight healthy donors, whereas naive and central memory subsets came from all 28 donors.

Study-level results and caveats: Naive, central memory and regulatory TCRB repertoires appeared more similar among patients than among healthy donors. Patients with type 1 diabetes made fewer insertions and deleted more nucleotides at VDJ recombination sites, implying thymic rearrangement abnormalities. Because small numbers of individuals were included in the HLA sub-analyses, any influence of HLA type on TCRB rearrangement was left unresolved. PCR might favor shorter templates, but patient and control samples were amplified and corrected together, so any skew would affect both groups equally. A moderate but significant shortening of TCRB CDR3 length was observed in type 1 diabetes patients in all four CD4+ subsets. Because cDNA rather than genomic DNA was sequenced, highly expressing activated cells could have been over-represented, although no difference in activation and CD3 levels was found between groups.

The entire amount of isolated RNA was reverse transcribed using the High Capacity cDNA Reverse Transcription Kit, so the sequenced TCRB transcripts were expressed ones. Naive, central memory and regulatory T cell samples underwent deep immunoSEQ sequencing, averaging around 3.6 million total reads per sample. Sorted cells were lysed in RLT buffer, and RNA was extracted using DNase-treated RNeasy Micro or Mini kits according to cell number. To prevent cross-contamination, every cell subset was processed on its own, while patient and healthy donor samples were processed together. The immunoSEQ multiplex PCR was used to amplify TCRB sequences from cDNA, generating 87-bp fragments that spanned the CDR3 region. Sequencing of the amplicons was done on the Illumina HiSeq platform. The published analysis was carried out like this. PCR bias was corrected computationally using synthetic template baselines, and reads within Hamming distance 2 were collapsed, with unmergeable singletons discarded. Reads were aligned to IMGT to assign V, D and J genes, CDR3 length, and insertions or deletions at six rearrangement sites. Within each subset, clonotype counts were normalized to sorted cell number, and only after that were true diversity and Gini coefficients computed with the tcR R package. Repertoire sharing was quantified using the overlap coefficient calculated on TCRB nucleotide sequences. Out-of-frame TCRB sequences from naive cells were analyzed to stand in for the pre-selection repertoire. Drawn from immuneACCESS, this table holds only the in-frame rearrangements with V and J called that TCRdb kept. Clones are partly lost; checked studies trace under half to an unresolved V gene and leave the rest unexplained. The V and J calls and the clone size are those of that table, but D and trimming were determined from the DNA. The sample table contains 500,000 to 650,000 clones; only one count was recorded for approximately 13% of them. The top ten clones comprise around 0.12% of the sample.

CDR1 and CDR2 (SGHTA, FQGNSA) derive from the germline V gene. The CDR3 runs 13 residues from the cysteine to the phenylalanine. Only the CDR3 DNA is retained, 39 bases long and in frame from the first base. V is pared back by 4 bases and J by 3 bases, with 10 bases lying between the germline termini. Concerning this clone itself: Its antigen is still unknown. Within one base of it there is no much larger clone, and no base qualities were kept.

From each donor, a single peripheral blood sample of about 100 mL on average was drawn into heparinised tubes. A BD FACSAria II was used to sort naive, central memory, regulatory and stem cell-like memory CD4+ T cells with a panel that included CD45RO, CCR7, CD25, CD127, CD95 and CD27. Every sorted population had a purity above 95%. PBMCs were isolated right away by Lymphoprep density gradient centrifugation and were stained directly, without culture. To minimize batch effects, samples were stained and sorted in pairs, one healthy donor with one patient per experiment. The sequence links TRBV7-2 to TRBJ2-7; perhaps TRBD1 is the D gene, with 6 bases matching. What was sequenced was naive CD4+ T cells from blood. The sample's cell subset or site, from its label and the paper: true naive CD4+ T cells. The sequence came from a man aged 25 to 45 with type 1 diabetes. In nucleotide form, the sequence is TGTGCCAGCAGCTCCGGGACAAGCTACGAGCAGTACTTC. This codes for CASSSGTSYEQYF.